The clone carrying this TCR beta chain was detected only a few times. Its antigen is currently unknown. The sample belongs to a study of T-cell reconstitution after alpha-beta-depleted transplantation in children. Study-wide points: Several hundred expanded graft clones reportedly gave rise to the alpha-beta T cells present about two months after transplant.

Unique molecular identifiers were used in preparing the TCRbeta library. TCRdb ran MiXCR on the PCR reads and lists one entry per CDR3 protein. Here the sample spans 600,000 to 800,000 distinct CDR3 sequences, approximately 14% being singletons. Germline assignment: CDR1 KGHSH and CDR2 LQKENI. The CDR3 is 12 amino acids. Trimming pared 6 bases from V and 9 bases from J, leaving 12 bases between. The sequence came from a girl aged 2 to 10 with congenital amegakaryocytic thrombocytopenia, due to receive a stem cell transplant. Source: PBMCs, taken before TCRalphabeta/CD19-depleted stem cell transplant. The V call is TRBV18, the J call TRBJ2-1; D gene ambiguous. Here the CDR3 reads CASSRVGVEQFF. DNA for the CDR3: TGTGCCAGCTCCCGTGTTGGGGTTGAGCAGTTCTTC.